These 4 T cell receptor beta chains share one sample of origin, sequenced in a study of cytomegalovirus exposure and HLA in healthy donors. The PCR was carried out with 60 Vbeta primers and 13 Jbeta primers. The repertoire was sequenced with immunoSEQ multiplex PCR; TCRdb's copy has only in-frame clones and lacks some. The table records about 210,000 clones, around four fifths of them present only once. Sequences were obtained from PBMCs. Receptor source: a boy younger than 18 in good health and CMV-seronegative.

The V call is TRBV7-9, the J call TRBJ1-2, with TRBD1 matching 8 bases. Losses at the gene ends were 4 bases for V and 8 bases for J; bases not matched to a gene: 6. The CDR3 totals 13 residues. CDR1 is SEHNR and CDR2 is FQNEAQ in the germline V gene (reference sequence). The CDR3 loop is CASSYDRGGGYTF. CDR3 DNA: TGTGCCAGCAGCTATGACAGGGGCGGGGGCTACACCTTC.

The chain carries TRBV2 and TRBJ2-7, with D tentatively TRBD2 (6 bases). Germline lookup yields CDR1 SNHLY and CDR2 FYNNEI. The germline V and J ends were trimmed by 9 bases and 0 bases, with 15 bases remaining between them. The CDR3 spans 14 residues. The CDR3 DNA is TGTGCCAGTTCTGGGGACTGGAACTCCTACGAGCAGTACTTC. Residues: CASSGDWNSYEQYF. Full variable domain (rest looked up from reference TRBV2 and TRBJ2-7): EPEVTQTPSHQVTQMGQEVILRCVPISNHLYFYWYRQILGQKVEFLVSFYNNEISEKSEIFDDQFSVERPDGSNFTLKIRSTKLEDSAMYFCASSGDWNSYEQYFGPGTRLTVT.

V and J are TRBV5-4 and TRBJ2-7; tentative D call: TRBD1 (6 bases). Germline V gives CDR1 SGHNT, CDR2 YYREEE (reference sequence). V was trimmed by 4 bases and J by 5 bases, leaving 13 bases between them. The CDR3 spans 13 residues. This CDR3 reads CASSATGTHEQYF. The CDR3 region has the DNA TGTGCCAGCAGCGCCACAGGGACCCACGAGCAGTACTTC.

V gene TRBV9 combines with J gene TRBJ2-3; a possible D gene is TRBD2 (6 bases). The germline CDR1 and CDR2 sequences are SGDLS and YYNGEE. The V gene lost 3 bases and the J gene lost 11 bases, with 22 bases spanning the gap. There are 15 residues in the CDR3. CDR3: CASSASGTPPSGQYF. DNA for the CDR3: TGTGCCAGCAGCGCCTCCGGGACTCCACCCAGTGGGCAGTATTTT. Full variable domain (remainder filled in from reference TRBV9 and TRBJ2-3): DSGVTQTPKHLITATGQRVTLRCSPRSGDLSVYWYQQSLDQGLQFLIQYYNGEERAKGNILERFSAQQFPDLHSELNLSSLELGDSALYFCASSASGTPPSGQYFGPGTRLTVL.